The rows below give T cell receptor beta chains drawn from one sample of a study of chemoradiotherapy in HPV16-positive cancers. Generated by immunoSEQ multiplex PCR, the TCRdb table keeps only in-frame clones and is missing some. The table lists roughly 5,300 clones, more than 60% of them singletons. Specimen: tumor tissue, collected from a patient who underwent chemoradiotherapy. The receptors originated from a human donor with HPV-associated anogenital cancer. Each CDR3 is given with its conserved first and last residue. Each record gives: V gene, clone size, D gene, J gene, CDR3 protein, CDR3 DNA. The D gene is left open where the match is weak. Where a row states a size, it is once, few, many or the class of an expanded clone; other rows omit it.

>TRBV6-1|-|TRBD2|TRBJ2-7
CASLRGTSDEQYF
TGTGCCAGTTTAAGAGGGACTAGCGACGAGCAGTACTTC
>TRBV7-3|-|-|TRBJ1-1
CASRTGRDTEAFF
TGTGCCAGCAGGACTGGACGGGACACTGAAGCTTTCTTT
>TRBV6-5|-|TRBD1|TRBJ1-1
CASSSWDRVNTEAFF
TGTGCCAGCAGTTCGTGGGACAGGGTGAACACTGAAGCTTTCTTT
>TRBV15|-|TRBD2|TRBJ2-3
CATSRRTSGGTDTQYF
TGTGCCACCAGCAGACGGACTAGCGGGGGCACAGATACGCAGTATTTT
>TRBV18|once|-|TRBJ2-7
CASSVGQTTYYEQYF
TGTGCCAGCTCAGTTGGACAGACTACTTACTACGAGCAGTACTTC
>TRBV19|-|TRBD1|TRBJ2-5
CASSPWTGEGQETQYF
TGTGCCAGTAGTCCCTGGACAGGGGAGGGTCAAGAGACCCAGTACTTC
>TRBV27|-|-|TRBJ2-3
CASSSRGLRNTDTQYF
TGTGCCAGCAGTTCCCGAGGGCTCCGGAACACAGATACGCAGTATTTT
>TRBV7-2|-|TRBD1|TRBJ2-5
CASSSGQGEETQYF
TGTGCCAGCAGCTCGGGACAGGGAGAAGAGACCCAGTACTTC
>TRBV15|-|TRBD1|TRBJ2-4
CATSRSKRPTGPLAKNIQYF
TGTGCCACCAGCAGGTCTAAACGACCGACAGGGCCTCTAGCCAAAAACATTCAGTACTTC
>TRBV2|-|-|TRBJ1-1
CASYKGSVNTEAFF
TGTGCCAGTTATAAGGGGAGTGTGAACACTGAAGCTTTCTTT
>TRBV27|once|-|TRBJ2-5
CASSRLGETQYF
TGTGCCAGCAGCCGGCTCGGGGAGACCCAGTACTTC
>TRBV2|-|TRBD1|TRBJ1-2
CASSEAPWTGMHGYTF
TGTGCCAGCAGTGAAGCGCCATGGACAGGGATGCATGGCTACACCTTC